The 29 T cell receptor beta chains below come from one sample, sequenced in a study of OX40 agonist ivuxolimab in advanced cancers. The repertoire was sequenced with immunoSEQ multiplex PCR; TCRdb's copy has only in-frame clones and lacks some. The data hold roughly 100,000 clones, with around 89% observed a single time. The specimen comprised CD4+ or CD8+ T cells sorted from blood, sampled in a trial of the OX40 agonist ivuxolimab. The receptors come from an adult with an advanced solid tumor such as melanoma, head and neck, liver or kidney cancer.

The chain joins TRBV19 to TRBJ2-7; D gene unclear. Germline V gene sequence: CDR1 LNHDA, CDR2 SQIVND (reference sequence). This CDR3 comprises 13 residues. Trimming removed 0 bases at V and 0 bases at J, with 3 bases between. The CDR3: CASSIDSSYEQYF. The CDR3 bases are TGTGCCAGTAGTATAGATAGCTCCTACGAGCAGTACTTC.

The chain links TRBV11-1 to TRBJ2-3; 10 bases align to TRBD2. The length of the CDR3 is 15 residues. The trim removed 3 bases at V and 5 bases at J, leaving 5 bases unmatched. Per germline, CDR1 SGHAT and CDR2 FQDESV (reference sequence). CDR3 protein: CASSFTSGAEDTQYF. CDR3 bases: TGTGCCAGCAGCTTCACTAGCGGGGCCGAAGATACGCAGTATTTT.

This chain joins TRBV30 and TRBJ1-1, with D perhaps TRBD1 (5 bases). The CDR3 consists of 15 residues. The germline gives CDR1 GTSNPN, CDR2 SVGIG (reference sequence). V was shortened by 0 bases and J by 0 bases, with 11 bases between the two germline ends. The CDR3 DNA sequence: TGTGCCTGGAGTGTCCAGGGTGTCATGAACACTGAAGCTTTCTTT. Its protein is CAWSVQGVMNTEAFF.

V is TRBV15 and J is TRBJ1-3; D is uncertain. The CDR3 has 17 amino acids. Trimming left V 5 bases short and J 0 bases short, with 17 bases between. Per the germline V gene, CDR1 is LNHNV and CDR2 is YYDKDF (reference sequence). As DNA, the CDR3 is TGTGCCACCAGCCCCCCACCCGGCAGGAGCTCTGGAAACACCATATATTTT. This translates into CATSPPPGRSSGNTIYF.

About this clone itself: The junction shows a germline mismatch at one end, possibly a read error. The same CDR3 also results from other DNA sequences found in this sample. The J gene is TRBJ1-5, the V gene TRBV19, with D hard to call. CDR1 and CDR2 from the germline V gene are LNHDA and SQIVND (reference sequence). The CDR3 is made up of 13 amino acids. The CDR3 nucleotides are TGTGCCAGAACAAAGGAGGGCAACCAGCCCCAGCATTTT. Residues: CARTKEGNQPQHF.

The rearrangement links TRBV5-6 to TRBJ2-7, with D possibly TRBD2 on 6 matching bases. Germline-derived CDR1 and CDR2 are SGHDT and YYEEEE. Trimming shortened V by 3 bases and J by 2 bases, and 15 bases separated the two germline ends. The CDR3 consists of 15 residues. The CDR3 DNA reads as TGTGCCAGCAGCTCGGGGACTGAACCGACCTACGAGCAGTACTTC. Amino acid sequence: CASSSGTEPTYEQYF.

The rearrangement uses TRBV14 and TRBJ2-5; D is ambiguous. The DNA matches TRBJ2-7 better at its end, which makes the J call doubtful. The germline CDR1 and CDR2 sequences are SGHDN and FVKESK. The CDR3 extends over 14 amino acids. The CDR3 sequence is CASSPARTAYEQYF. In DNA, the CDR3 is TGTGCCAGCAGCCCGGCGCGAACTGCCTACGAGCAGTACTTC.

This chain joins TRBV7-8 and TRBJ2-5; D possibly corresponds to TRBD1 (5 bases). Trimming took 2 bases from V and 2 from J, leaving 9 bases between them. Germline CDR1 reads SGHVS; CDR2 reads FQNEAQ. There are 14 residues in the CDR3. In DNA form, the CDR3 reads TGTGCCAGCAGCTTATTCAGGGTACAAGAGACCCAGTACTTC. Residues: CASSLFRVQETQYF.

This chain joins TRBV6-5 and TRBJ2-1, with TRBD2 identical over 7 bases. The CDR3 is made up of 15 amino acids. Trimming removed 8 bases from V and 3 bases from J; junction bases left unmatched: 10. The germline V gene encodes CDR1 MNHEY and CDR2 SVGAGI. CDR3 in DNA: TGTGCCAGCGGATCCCGGGACTACTACTACAATGAGCAGTTCTTC. As protein: CASGSRDYYYNEQFF.

V is TRBV4-1 and J is TRBJ2-7; 13 bases agree with TRBD2. V lost 5 bases and J lost 2; bases outside the gene matches: 3. CDR1 is MGHRA, CDR2 YSYEKL, per germline. There are 15 residues in the CDR3. For the CDR3, the DNA is TGCGCCAGCAGCTTCGGGACTAGCGGGACCTACGAGCAGTACTTC. This translates into CASSFGTSGTYEQYF.

This clone was seen only once. This rearrangement joins TRBV7-2 to TRBJ2-7; D unresolved. This CDR3 has 14 residues. The germline V gene has CDR1 SGHTA and CDR2 FQGNSA. Trimming took off 1 base at V and 1 base at J, with 8 bases between the two ends. The CDR3 DNA reads TGTGCCAGCAGCTTAGGTCCAGGTTCCTACGAGCAGTACTTC. Translation: CASSLGPGSYEQYF.

This sequence joins TRBV27 and TRBJ1-2, with D unclear. Trimming removed 5 bases from V and 0 bases from J, with 7 bases in between. This CDR3 has 13 amino acids. Germline lookup yields CDR1 MNHEY and CDR2 SMNVEV (reference sequence). DNA of the CDR3: TGTGCCAGCAGTGAACAGACTAACTATGGCTACACCTTC. Protein: CASSEQTNYGYTF.

The CDR3 coding sequence is TGCGCCAGCAGCCAGGTGAGCTCCTACGAGCAGTACTTC. Translation: CASSQVSSYEQYF. The gene calls are TRBV5-1 and TRBJ2-7; D remains unclear. V lost 4 bases and J 0 bases, leaving 8 bases between the germline ends. Germline V lookup: CDR1 SGHRS, CDR2 YFSETQ. The CDR3 has 13 residues.

The chain employs TRBV9 and TRBJ2-1; no clear D gene. Trimming took off 0 bases at V and 2 bases at J, with 12 bases between the two ends. This CDR3 spans 16 amino acids. Per the germline V gene, CDR1 is SGDLS and CDR2 is YYNGEE. The CDR3: CASSVGSGTTYNEQFF. CDR3 in DNA: TGTGCCAGCAGCGTAGGATCGGGTACAACCTACAATGAGCAGTTCTTC.

This rearrangement joins TRBV28 to TRBJ2-3; D uncertain. Trimming took 4 bases from V and 4 from J, leaving 3 bases between them. The CDR3 contains 11 residues. In germline, CDR1 is MDHEN, CDR2 SYDVKM. Here the CDR3 reads CASSSPDTQYF. DNA for the CDR3: TGTGCCAGCAGTTCTCCAGATACGCAGTATTTT.

The chain couples TRBV2 to TRBJ2-5; the D is unclear. Near its end, the DNA agrees better with TRBJ2-7, so the J call may be wrong. Germline V gene sequence: CDR1 SNHLY, CDR2 FYNNEI. The CDR3 runs to 12 residues. The CDR3: CASRLQSYEQYF. The CDR3 DNA sequence: TGTGCCAGCAGGCTCCAATCCTACGAGCAGTACTTC.

This chain joins TRBV7-9 and TRBJ1-4; D call uncertain. Trimming removed 6 bases at V and 3 bases at J, with 5 bases between. Germline loops: CDR1 SEHNR, CDR2 FQNEAQ (reference sequence). This CDR3 region has 12 residues. This chain's CDR3 is CASSHANEKLFF. The CDR3 nucleotides are TGTGCCAGCAGTCACGCTAATGAAAAACTGTTTTTT.

The chain employs TRBV30 and TRBJ2-7; possibly TRBD2 for D (5 bases). The germline V gene has CDR1 GTSNPN and CDR2 SVGIG (reference sequence). The CDR3 spans 15 residues. V lost 0 bases and J 3 bases, leaving 15 bases between the germline ends. The CDR3 region is CAWSVKQLGGYEQYF. The CDR3 nucleotides are TGTGCCTGGAGTGTCAAACAGCTAGGAGGCTACGAGCAGTACTTC.

This clone has just one count. The V call is TRBV5-1, the J call TRBJ2-7; 10 nucleotides line up with TRBD1. This CDR3 has 16 amino acids. Germline CDR1 is SGHRS and CDR2 is YFSETQ. V lost 5 bases and J lost 6; bases outside the gene matches: 14. CDR3 loop: CASSYVTPGQGSEQYF. The CDR3 DNA reads as TGCGCCAGCAGTTACGTTACACCGGGACAGGGGAGCGAGCAGTACTTC.

The chain links TRBV5-6 to TRBJ1-2, with unresolved D. This CDR3 comprises 13 residues. Germline CDR1 is SGHDT and CDR2 is YYEEEE. V was cut by 4 bases and J by 6 bases, with 13 bases left in between. CDR3 bases: TGTGCCAGCAGCCAGACCCGGACGAATGGCTACACCTTC. This encodes CASSQTRTNGYTF.

This clone was recorded only once. V and J are TRBV7-8 and TRBJ2-7, with D hard to call. The germline gives CDR1 SGHVS, CDR2 FQNEAQ. The CDR3 runs 12 residues. V shed 11 bases and J shed 2 bases, with 13 bases lying between them. This CDR3 reads CAAGPSTYEQYF. As DNA, the CDR3 is TGTGCCGCCGGGCCATCGACCTACGAGCAGTACTTC.

DNA for the CDR3: TGTGCCAGCAGCCAAGATCGAGGTTGGGGGCGGAACTCTGGGGCCAACGTCCTGACTTTC. Amino acid sequence: CASSQDRGWGRNSGANVLTF. This chain joins TRBV14 and TRBJ2-6; the D gene is possibly TRBD1 (6 bases). Germline-derived CDR1 and CDR2 are SGHDN and FVKESK. V lost 0 bases and J lost 0, with 18 bases in between. The CDR3 length is 20 residues.

The rearrangement uses TRBV5-1 and TRBJ2-3; no clear D gene. CDR3 size: 13 residues. Germline V gene sequence: CDR1 SGHRS, CDR2 YFSETQ. With 4 bases removed from V and 4 bases from J, the gap between germline ends came to 10 bases. The CDR3 DNA reads TGCGCCAGCAGCGAGTCCATTCCAGATACGCAGTATTTT. It specifies CASSESIPDTQYF.

This clone was picked up a small number of times. The chain couples TRBV11-2 to TRBJ2-5; 7 bases match TRBD2. Germline V gives CDR1 SGHAT, CDR2 FQNNGV. There are 16 residues in the CDR3. V lost 4 bases and J lost 0; bases outside the gene matches: 8. Here the CDR3 reads CASSSGGLSYQETQYF. CDR3 nucleotides: TGTGCCAGCAGCTCCGGGGGACTATCCTACCAAGAGACCCAGTACTTC.

The chain has TRBV11-3 and TRBJ1-1; D unresolved. Germline lookup yields CDR1 SGHNT and CDR2 YENEEA. V was cut by 0 bases and J by 7 bases, with 12 bases left in between. The CDR3 has 14 amino acids. The CDR3 DNA sequence: TGTGCCAGCAGCTTAGATCCGGGGTCAGATGAAGCTTTCTTT. Its translation is CASSLDPGSDEAFF.

The chain combines TRBV6-4 with TRBJ2-3; tentative D call: TRBD2 (6 bases). Germline V gives CDR1 MRHNA, CDR2 SNTAGT. The CDR3 is made up of 13 amino acids. Trimming stripped 3 bases from V and 2 bases from J, with 6 bases between. The CDR3: CASSERDTDTQYF. In DNA, the CDR3 is TGTGCCAGCAGTGAGCGGGACACAGATACGCAGTATTTT.

Regarding this clone: A junction end diverges from the germline sequence, so it may reflect a read error. The rearrangement links TRBV25-1 to TRBJ2-4, with TRBD1 as a possible D gene (7 bases). The germline gives CDR1 MGHDK, CDR2 SYGVNS. The CDR3 extends over 10 amino acids. This CDR3 reads CASSEQGGDF. The DNA for the CDR3 is TGTGCCAGCAGTGAACAGGGGGGCGACTTC.

The chain couples TRBV7-9 to TRBJ2-7; unclear D gene. CDR3 length: 14 amino acids. Germline values: CDR1 SEHNR, CDR2 FQNEAQ (reference sequence). V lost 5 bases to trimming and J lost 3 bases, with 14 bases between them. CDR3 bases: TGTGCCAGCAGCGAAGACCAGGTTCTCTACGAGCAGTACTTC. This encodes CASSEDQVLYEQYF. The full variable domain, in which reference TRBV7-9 and TRBJ2-7 provide the parts outside the CDR3, is DTGVSQNPRHKITKRGQNVTFRCDPISEHNRLYWYRQTLGQGPEFLTYFQNEAQLEKSRLLSDRFSAERPKGSFSTLEIQRTEQGDSAMYLCASSEDQVLYEQYFGPGTRLTVT.

This chain links TRBV9 with TRBJ1-2; D unresolved. Germline V gene data show CDR1 as SGDLS and CDR2 as YYNGEE. The CDR3 is 14 amino acids. The V and J ends lost 4 bases and 0 bases respectively, with 10 bases between them. In DNA form, the CDR3 reads TGTGCCAGCAGCCCGGAGGGTCCTAACTATGGCTACACCTTC. It is translated as CASSPEGPNYGYTF.